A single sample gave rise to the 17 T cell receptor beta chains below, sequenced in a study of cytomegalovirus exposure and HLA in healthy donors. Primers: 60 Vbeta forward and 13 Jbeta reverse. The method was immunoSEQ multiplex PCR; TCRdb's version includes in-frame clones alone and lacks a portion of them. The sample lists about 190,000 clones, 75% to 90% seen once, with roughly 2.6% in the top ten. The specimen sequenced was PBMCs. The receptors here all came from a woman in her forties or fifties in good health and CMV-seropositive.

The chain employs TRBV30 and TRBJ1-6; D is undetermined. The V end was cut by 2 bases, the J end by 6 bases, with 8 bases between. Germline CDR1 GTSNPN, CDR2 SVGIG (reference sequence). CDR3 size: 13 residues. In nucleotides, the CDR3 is TGTGCCTGGAGTCCGGCGGGTAATTCACCCCTCCACTTT. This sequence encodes CAWSPAGNSPLHF.

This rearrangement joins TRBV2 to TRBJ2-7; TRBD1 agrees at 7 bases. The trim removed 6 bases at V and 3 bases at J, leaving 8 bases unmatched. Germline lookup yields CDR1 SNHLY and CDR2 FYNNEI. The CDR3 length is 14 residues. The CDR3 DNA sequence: TGTGCCAGCAGAGTTAGGGGGCTTCGCTACGAGCAGTACTTC. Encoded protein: CASRVRGLRYEQYF.

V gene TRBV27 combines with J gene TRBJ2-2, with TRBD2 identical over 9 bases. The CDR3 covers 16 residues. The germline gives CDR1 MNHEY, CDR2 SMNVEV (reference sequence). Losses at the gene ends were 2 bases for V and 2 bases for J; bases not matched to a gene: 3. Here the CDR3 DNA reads TGTGCCAGCAGTTTAGTAGCGGGGGTCAACACCGGGGAGCTGTTTTTT. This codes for CASSLVAGVNTGELFF.

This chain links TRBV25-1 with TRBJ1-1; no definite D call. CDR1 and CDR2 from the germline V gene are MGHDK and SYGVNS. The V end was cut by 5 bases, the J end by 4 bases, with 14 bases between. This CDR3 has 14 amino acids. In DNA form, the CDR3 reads TGTGCCAGCAGTTTACCGGGGAGCGGCACTGAAGCTTTCTTT. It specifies CASSLPGSGTEAFF.

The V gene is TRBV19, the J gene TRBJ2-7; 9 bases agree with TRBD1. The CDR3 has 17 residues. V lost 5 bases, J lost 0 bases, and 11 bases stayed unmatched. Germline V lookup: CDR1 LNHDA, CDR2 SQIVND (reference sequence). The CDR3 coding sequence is TGTGCCAGTAGTGTCCAATGGGGGACAGGGTCCTCCTACGAGCAGTACTTC. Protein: CASSVQWGTGSSYEQYF.

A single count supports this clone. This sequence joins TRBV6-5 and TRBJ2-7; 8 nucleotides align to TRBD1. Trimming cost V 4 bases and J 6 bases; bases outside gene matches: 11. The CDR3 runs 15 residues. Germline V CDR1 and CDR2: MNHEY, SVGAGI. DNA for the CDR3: TGTGCCAGCAGTTTCAACCGGGACAGGTGGAGCGAGCAGTACTTC. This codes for CASSFNRDRWSEQYF.

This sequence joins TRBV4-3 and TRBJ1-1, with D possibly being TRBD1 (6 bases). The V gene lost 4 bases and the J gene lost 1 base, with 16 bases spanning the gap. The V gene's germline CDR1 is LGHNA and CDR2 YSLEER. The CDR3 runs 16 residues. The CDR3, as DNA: TGCGCCAGCAGCCCGCGGACAGAGGTACCGAACACTGAAGCTTTCTTT. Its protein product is CASSPRTEVPNTEAFF.

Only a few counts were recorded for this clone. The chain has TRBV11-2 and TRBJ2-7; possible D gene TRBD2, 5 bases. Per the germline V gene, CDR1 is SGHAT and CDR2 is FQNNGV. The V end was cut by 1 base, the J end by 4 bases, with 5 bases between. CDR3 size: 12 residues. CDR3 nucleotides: TGTGCCAGCAGCTTAGCGGGGTACGAGCAGTACTTC. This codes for CASSLAGYEQYF. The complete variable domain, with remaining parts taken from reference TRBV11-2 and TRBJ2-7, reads EAGVAQSPRYKIIEKRQSVAFWCNPISGHATLYWYQQILGQGPKLLIQFQNNGVVDDSQLPKDRFSAERLKGVDSTLKIQPAKLEDSAVYLCASSLAGYEQYFGPGTRLTVT.

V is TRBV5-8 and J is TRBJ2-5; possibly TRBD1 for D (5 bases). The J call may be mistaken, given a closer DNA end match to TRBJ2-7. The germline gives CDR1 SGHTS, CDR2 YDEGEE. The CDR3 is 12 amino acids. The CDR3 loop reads CASRGVFYEQYF. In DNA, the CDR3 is TGTGCCAGCAGAGGGGTTTTCTACGAGCAGTACTTC.

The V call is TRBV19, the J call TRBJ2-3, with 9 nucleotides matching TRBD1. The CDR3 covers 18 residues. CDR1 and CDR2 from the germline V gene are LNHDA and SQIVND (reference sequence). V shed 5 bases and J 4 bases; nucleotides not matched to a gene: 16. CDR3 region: CASSLYNTGGPRADTQYF. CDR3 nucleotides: TGTGCCAGTAGTCTATACAACACAGGGGGCCCCCGCGCAGATACGCAGTATTTT.

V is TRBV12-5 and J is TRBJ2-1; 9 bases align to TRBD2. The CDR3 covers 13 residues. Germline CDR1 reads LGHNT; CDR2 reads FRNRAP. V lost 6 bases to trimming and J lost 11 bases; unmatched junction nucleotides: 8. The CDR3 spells CASGSLAGGQQFF. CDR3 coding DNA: TGTGCTAGTGGAAGTCTCGCGGGGGGGCAGCAGTTCTTC. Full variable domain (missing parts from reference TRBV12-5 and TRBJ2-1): DARVTQTPRHKVTEMGQEVTMRCQPILGHNTVFWYRQTMMQGLELLAYFRNRAPLDDSGMPKDRFSAEMPDATLATLKIQPSEPRDSAVYFCASGSLAGGQQFFGPGTRLTVL.

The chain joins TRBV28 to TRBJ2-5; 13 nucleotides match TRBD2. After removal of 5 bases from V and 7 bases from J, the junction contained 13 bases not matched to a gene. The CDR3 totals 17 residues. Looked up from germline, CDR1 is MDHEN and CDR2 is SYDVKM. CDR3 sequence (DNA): TGTGCCAGCAGTGACACGACTAGCGGGGGGCCGGGGCGGACCCAGTACTTC. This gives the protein CASSDTTSGGPGRTQYF. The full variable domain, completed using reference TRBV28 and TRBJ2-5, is DVKVTQSSRYLVKRTGEKVFLECVQDMDHENMFWYRQDPGLGLRLIYFSYDVKMKEKGDIPEGYSVSREKKERFSLILESASTNQTSMYLCASSDTTSGGPGRTQYFGPGTRLLVL.

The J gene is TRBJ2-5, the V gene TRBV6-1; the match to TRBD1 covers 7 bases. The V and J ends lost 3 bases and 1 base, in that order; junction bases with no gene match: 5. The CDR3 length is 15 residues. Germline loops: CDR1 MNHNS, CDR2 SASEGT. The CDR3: CASSEVRQGQETQYF. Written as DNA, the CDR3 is TGTGCCAGCAGTGAGGTCCGACAGGGCCAAGAGACCCAGTACTTC.

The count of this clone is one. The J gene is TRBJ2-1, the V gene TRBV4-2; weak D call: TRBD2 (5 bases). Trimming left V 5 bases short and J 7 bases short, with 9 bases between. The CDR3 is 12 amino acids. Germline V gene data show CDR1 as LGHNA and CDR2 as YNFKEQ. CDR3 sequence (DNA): TGTGCCAGCAGCTCGAGGGAGAATGAGCAGTTCTTC. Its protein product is CASSSRENEQFF.

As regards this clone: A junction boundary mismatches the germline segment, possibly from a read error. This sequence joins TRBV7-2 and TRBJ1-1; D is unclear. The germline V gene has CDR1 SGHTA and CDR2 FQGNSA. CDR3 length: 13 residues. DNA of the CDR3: TGTGCCAGCAGCTTAGCGCTGTCGGGAGAAGCTTCCTTT. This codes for CASSLALSGEASF.

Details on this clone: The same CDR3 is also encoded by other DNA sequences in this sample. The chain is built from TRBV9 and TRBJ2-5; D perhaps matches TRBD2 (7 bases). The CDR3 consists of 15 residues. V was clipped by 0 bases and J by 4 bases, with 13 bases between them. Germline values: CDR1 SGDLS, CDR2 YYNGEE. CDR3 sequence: CASSVGGGGGETQYF. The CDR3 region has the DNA TGTGCCAGCAGCGTAGGGGGGGGAGGGGGAGAGACCCAGTACTTC.

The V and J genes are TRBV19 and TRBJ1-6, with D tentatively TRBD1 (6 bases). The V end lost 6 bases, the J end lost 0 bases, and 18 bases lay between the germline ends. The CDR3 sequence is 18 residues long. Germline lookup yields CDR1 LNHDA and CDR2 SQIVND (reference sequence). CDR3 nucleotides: TGTGCCAGTAGCCCTGGTTTCGGGACACGCTCCTATAATTCACCCCTCCACTTT. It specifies CASSPGFGTRSYNSPLHF.